This T cell receptor beta chain derives from a study of CD8 T cells in ankylosing spondylitis. Notes on this clonotype: No antigen is known for it.

Study-level results: Significant enrichment of disease-linked clones was reported in matched ankylosing spondylitis synovial fluid. For ankylosing spondylitis blood, a TCR beta motif of under 10 highly homologous variants appeared characteristic. Some motif variants were previously reported in reactive arthritis synovial fluid and blood.

Molecular-barcoded quantitative 5'-RACE produced these TCR beta libraries. TCRdb redid the calling of the 5' RACE reads with MiXCR, one entry per CDR3 protein. The sample consists of 650,000 to 800,000 distinct CDR3 sequences, around 20% of them appearing once. The TCR sequence derives from a male donor with ankylosing spondylitis. Sequencing was performed on blood, either unsorted or a sorted T cell fraction (not recorded which).

CDR3 DNA: TGTGCCAGCAGTGAGGCCACAGTTTACAATGAGCAGTTCTTC. It codes for CASSEATVYNEQFF. The V and J genes are TRBV12-3 or TRBV12-4 and TRBJ2-1, with D unclear. CDR3 size: 14 residues. Trimming took 5 bases from V and 4 from J, leaving 12 bases between them.